What follows describes a single T cell receptor (beta chain). Its antigen is not identified. The sample comes from a study of cytomegalovirus exposure and HLA in healthy donors. Findings and limits, study-wide: Altogether, around 160 TCR beta chains were recorded as cytomegalovirus-associated.

Vbeta (60) and Jbeta (13) primers were used in the PCR. Method: immunoSEQ multiplex PCR; TCRdb's copy keeps in-frame clones and lacks some. This sample has 150,000 to 200,000 clones; over 70% occur once, and the top ten carry under 3%. The V gene lost 2 bases and the J gene lost 2 bases, with 18 bases spanning the gap. Germline values: CDR1 LNHNV, CDR2 YYDKDF (reference sequence). The CDR3 covers 18 residues. V gene TRBV15 combines with J gene TRBJ2-2; tentative D call: TRBD1 (6 bases). Sequences were obtained from PBMCs. This TCR was sampled from a woman aged 45-65 years in good health and CMV-seropositive. The CDR3 DNA reads TGTGCCACCAGCAGACTCAGGGGAACAGGGATTAACACCGGGGAGCTGTTTTTT. It is translated as CATSRLRGTGINTGELFF.